Listed below are T cell receptor beta chains from one sample, sequenced in a study of blood T cells in healthy people across ages. Each CDR3 protein is one row after TCRdb ran MiXCR on the 5' RACE reads. This table holds around 1,900,000 distinct CDR3 sequences, roughly two fifths found once. Material for sequencing was blood. These receptors were collected from a human donor in good health. The CDR3 runs from the conserved cysteine through the conserved F or W. A D gene is named only where the DNA matches it firmly. The listing skips clone size in some rows; elsewhere it reads once, few, many or a size class.

J gene: TRBJ2-1; D gene: TRBD2; clone size: .; V gene: TRBV4-3; CDR3 DNA: TGCGCCAGCAGCCCCGGGGGGTGGGGTGTAGCGGGAGCGGCGAATGAGCAGTTCTTC; CDR3 protein: CASSPGGWGVAGAANEQFF
J gene: TRBJ1-2; D gene: .; clone size: .; V gene: TRBV13; CDR3 DNA: TGTGCCAGCAGCAGAAACGTAGCTAACTATGGCTACACCTTC; CDR3 protein: CASSRNVANYGYTF
J gene: TRBJ2-7; D gene: TRBD1; clone size: few; V gene: TRBV4-3; CDR3 DNA: TGCGCCAGCAGCCCCAATATGGCGGGACAGGAGGGGCTTAACTACGAGCAGTACTTC; CDR3 protein: CASSPNMAGQEGLNYEQYF
J gene: TRBJ2-5; D gene: TRBD1; clone size: .; V gene: TRBV2; CDR3 DNA: TGTGCCAGCAATGTACAGGGGTCCCAAGAGACCCAGTACTTC; CDR3 protein: CASNVQGSQETQYF
J gene: TRBJ2-1; D gene: .; clone size: many; V gene: TRBV20-1; CDR3 DNA: TGCAGTGCTAGAGATCAGGGATACAATGAGCAGTTCTTC; CDR3 protein: CSARDQGYNEQFF
J gene: TRBJ2-3; D gene: TRBD2; clone size: .; V gene: TRBV7-2; CDR3 DNA: TGTGCCAGCAGCTTAGATTGGCGGGGGGACACAGATACGCAGTATTTT; CDR3 protein: CASSLDWRGDTDTQYF
J gene: TRBJ2-3; D gene: .; clone size: .; V gene: TRBV7-2; CDR3 DNA: TGTGCCAGCAGCTTAAGCCTAGGGGTAACAGATACGCAGTATTTT; CDR3 protein: CASSLSLGVTDTQYF
J gene: TRBJ1-4; D gene: .; clone size: once; V gene: TRBV10-3; CDR3 DNA: TGTGCCATCAGTGAGCTGGGGGGTGAAAAACTGTTTTTT; CDR3 protein: CAISELGGEKLFF
J gene: TRBJ1-4; D gene: .; clone size: few; V gene: TRBV6-6; CDR3 DNA: TGTGCCAGCAGTACCCACAGGGCTCAAGAAAAACTGTTTTTT; CDR3 protein: CASSTHRAQEKLFF
J gene: TRBJ2-3; D gene: TRBD2; clone size: .; V gene: TRBV5-1; CDR3 DNA: TGCGCCAGCAGCTTGGGGACTAGTGTTGATACGCAGTATTTT; CDR3 protein: CASSLGTSVDTQYF
J gene: TRBJ2-1; D gene: TRBD1; clone size: .; V gene: TRBV29-1; CDR3 DNA: TGCAGCGTTGAAAATCCCGGGACAGGGGGCGAAAATGAGCAGTTCTTC; CDR3 protein: CSVENPGTGGENEQFF
J gene: TRBJ1-4; D gene: .; clone size: .; V gene: TRBV2; CDR3 DNA: TGTGCCAGCAGTGGGCCAGGGCATGCAACTAATGAAAAACTGTTTTTT; CDR3 protein: CASSGPGHATNEKLFF
J gene: TRBJ2-7; D gene: .; clone size: many; V gene: TRBV29-1; CDR3 DNA: TGCAGCGTTGAAGATACAGGCTCCTACGAGCAGTACTTC; CDR3 protein: CSVEDTGSYEQYF
J gene: TRBJ2-7; D gene: .; clone size: .; V gene: TRBV10-3; CDR3 DNA: TGTGCCATCACCGAGACAAGCCCCTACGAGCAGTACTTC; CDR3 protein: CAITETSPYEQYF
J gene: TRBJ2-5; D gene: .; clone size: many; V gene: TRBV29-1; CDR3 DNA: TGCAGCGCAAGACAGTACCAAGAGACCCAGTACTTC; CDR3 protein: CSARQYQETQYF
J gene: TRBJ2-3; D gene: TRBD1; clone size: .; V gene: TRBV12-3/TRBV12-4; CDR3 DNA: TGTGCCAGCAGTTTTTGGGGACAGGGGTCAGGTACGCAGTATTTT; CDR3 protein: CASSFWGQGSGTQYF
J gene: TRBJ2-1; D gene: TRBD2; clone size: .; V gene: TRBV12-3/TRBV12-4; CDR3 DNA: TGTGCCAGCAGCCCCTGGGGACTAGCGGACTACAATGAGCAGTTCTTC; CDR3 protein: CASSPWGLADYNEQFF
J gene: TRBJ1-2; D gene: .; clone size: many; V gene: TRBV12-3/TRBV12-4; CDR3 DNA: TGTGCCAGCAGAACCACGGGGCACTATGGCTACACCTTC; CDR3 protein: CASRTTGHYGYTF
J gene: TRBJ2-1; D gene: .; clone size: .; V gene: TRBV7-2; CDR3 DNA: TGTGCCAGCAGCTTAGACCTTATATACAATGAGCAGTTCTTC; CDR3 protein: CASSLDLIYNEQFF
J gene: TRBJ2-1; D gene: TRBD2; clone size: few; V gene: TRBV7-2; CDR3 DNA: TGTGCCAGCAGCGCCCACGGGCCTCGGCTACTAGCGGGGGCTAAGAATGAGCAGTTCTTC; CDR3 protein: CASSAHGPRLLAGAKNEQFF
J gene: TRBJ1-2; D gene: .; clone size: few; V gene: TRBV20-1; CDR3 DNA: TGCAGTGCTAGAGATCAGACCAATAATGAAGGTGGCTACACCTTC; CDR3 protein: CSARDQTNNEGGYTF
J gene: TRBJ2-7; D gene: TRBD1; clone size: once; V gene: TRBV29-1; CDR3 DNA: TGCGGCGGAGGGGACAGGCTATACGAGCAGTACTTC; CDR3 protein: CGGGDRLYEQYF
J gene: TRBJ2-7; D gene: .; clone size: .; V gene: TRBV5-1; CDR3 DNA: TGCGCCAGCAGCTCCCCGATGGGGCGAACCTCCTACGAGCAGTACTTC; CDR3 protein: CASSSPMGRTSYEQYF
J gene: TRBJ1-2; D gene: .; clone size: few; V gene: TRBV7-9; CDR3 DNA: TGTGCCAGCAGCTTAGCATCCGGACATCAGGACTACACCTTC; CDR3 protein: CASSLASGHQDYTF
J gene: TRBJ2-5; D gene: TRBD2; clone size: few; V gene: TRBV20-1; CDR3 DNA: TGCAGTGCTATATCCGGGACTAGCGTAGAGACCCAGTACTTC; CDR3 protein: CSAISGTSVETQYF
J gene: TRBJ2-7; D gene: TRBD1; clone size: .; V gene: TRBV20-1; CDR3 DNA: TGCAGTGCCCGCCACGGGACAGCTACCTACGAGCAGTACTTC; CDR3 protein: CSARHGTATYEQYF
J gene: TRBJ2-3; D gene: .; clone size: few; V gene: TRBV5-5; CDR3 DNA: TGTGCCAGCAGCTTAGAGAACCACCCCACAGATACGCAGTATTTT; CDR3 protein: CASSLENHPTDTQYF
J gene: TRBJ2-3; D gene: .; clone size: few; V gene: TRBV4-2; CDR3 DNA: TGTGCCAGCAGCCTCCGACTCCTAAGCACAGATACGCAGTATTTT; CDR3 protein: CASSLRLLSTDTQYF
J gene: TRBJ2-6; D gene: TRBD1; clone size: few; V gene: TRBV11-3; CDR3 DNA: TGTGCCAGCAGCCCGGGACAGGGGGAGATCTCTGGGGCCAACGTCCTGACTTTC; CDR3 protein: CASSPGQGEISGANVLTF
J gene: TRBJ1-2; D gene: .; clone size: few; V gene: TRBV4-3; CDR3 DNA: TGCGCCAGCAGCCAAGCCCGGGACTTGGTCTATGGCTACACCTTC; CDR3 protein: CASSQARDLVYGYTF
J gene: TRBJ2-7; D gene: .; clone size: .; V gene: TRBV20-1; CDR3 DNA: TGCAGTGCTCAGAGAGCCGGGGATGGACACGAGCAGTACTTC; CDR3 protein: CSAQRAGDGHEQYF
J gene: TRBJ2-2; D gene: .; clone size: once; V gene: TRBV12-3/TRBV12-4; CDR3 DNA: TGTGCCAGCAGTTGGGTGGGAGACTCGAACACCGGGGAGCTGTTTTTT; CDR3 protein: CASSWVGDSNTGELFF
J gene: TRBJ2-3; D gene: TRBD2; clone size: .; V gene: TRBV11-2; CDR3 DNA: TGTGCCAGCAGCTTAGGTCCATCTAGCGGGGGCCCCACAGATACGCAGTATTTT; CDR3 protein: CASSLGPSSGGPTDTQYF
J gene: TRBJ2-2; D gene: TRBD1; clone size: .; V gene: TRBV6-1; CDR3 DNA: TGTGCCACCGGACAGGTCCTTTTGGGCCTAACCGGGGAGCGGTTTTTT; CDR3 protein: CATGQVLLGLTGERFF
J gene: TRBJ2-1; D gene: .; clone size: once; V gene: TRBV7-8; CDR3 DNA: TGTGCCAGCAGCCAACCTAGCTTAAAGGGCGAGCAGTTCTTC; CDR3 protein: CASSQPSLKGEQFF
J gene: TRBJ1-1; D gene: .; clone size: few; V gene: TRBV12-3/TRBV12-4; CDR3 DNA: TGTGCCAGCAGTTTAGGGTGGGGGAGGGGCACTGAAGCTTTCTTT; CDR3 protein: CASSLGWGRGTEAFF
J gene: TRBJ2-7; D gene: .; clone size: .; V gene: TRBV7-2; CDR3 DNA: TGTGCCAGCAGCTCATCTTCTCTAAATTACGAGCAGTACTTC; CDR3 protein: CASSSSSLNYEQYF
J gene: TRBJ2-1; D gene: TRBD2; clone size: .; V gene: TRBV7-2; CDR3 DNA: TGTGCCAGCAGCTTTTTGGGGACTAGCGGATCCTACAATGAGCAGTTCTTC; CDR3 protein: CASSFLGTSGSYNEQFF
J gene: TRBJ2-1; D gene: TRBD1; clone size: .; V gene: TRBV29-1; CDR3 DNA: TGCAGCGGGACAGGGATATCGTACAATGAGCAGTTCTTC; CDR3 protein: CSGTGISYNEQFF
J gene: TRBJ1-1; D gene: .; clone size: .; V gene: TRBV12-3/TRBV12-4; CDR3 DNA: TGTGCCAGCAGTTTGTTGGAGGGGTCCGAAGCTTTCTTT; CDR3 protein: CASSLLEGSEAFF
J gene: TRBJ1-4; D gene: .; clone size: .; V gene: TRBV20-1; CDR3 DNA: TGCAGTGCTAGTCAGGGTGCAAATGAAAAACTGTTTTTT; CDR3 protein: CSASQGANEKLFF
J gene: TRBJ2-5; D gene: .; clone size: few; V gene: TRBV3-1; CDR3 DNA: TGTGCCAGCAGCCCTAGAGGACTTGGAGACGTATGGGAGCAGTACTTC; CDR3 protein: CASSPRGLGDVWEQYF
J gene: TRBJ1-5; D gene: .; clone size: .; V gene: TRBV20-1; CDR3 DNA: TGCAGTGCTAGTCCTGACACGGAGGGTAATCAGCCCCAGCATTTT; CDR3 protein: CSASPDTEGNQPQHF
J gene: TRBJ1-2; D gene: .; clone size: .; V gene: TRBV4-1; CDR3 DNA: TGCGCCAGCAGCCAACTGGGGGCCCTGGGTGGCTACACCTTC; CDR3 protein: CASSQLGALGGYTF
J gene: TRBJ2-1; D gene: TRBD1; clone size: few; V gene: TRBV7-3; CDR3 DNA: TGTGCCAGCAGCCCAAAGACAGGGGCCGGCTACAATGAGCAGTTCTTC; CDR3 protein: CASSPKTGAGYNEQFF
J gene: TRBJ2-1; D gene: TRBD2; clone size: few; V gene: TRBV20-1; CDR3 DNA: TGCAGTGCTGGCGGGACTAGCGTTTACAATGAGCAGTTCTTC; CDR3 protein: CSAGGTSVYNEQFF
J gene: TRBJ1-5; D gene: .; clone size: .; V gene: TRBV6-2/TRBV6-3; CDR3 DNA: TGTGCCAGCAGTGAGCGACCGGGCCGCAATCAGCCCCAGCATTTT; CDR3 protein: CASSERPGRNQPQHF
J gene: TRBJ1-5; D gene: .; clone size: .; V gene: TRBV20-1; CDR3 DNA: TGCAGTGCAGGGGAGGAACAGCCCCAGCATTTT; CDR3 protein: CSAGEEQPQHF